This T cell receptor beta chain came from a study of blood T cell repertoires in COVID-19. Across the whole study: There were acute and convalescent COVID-19 samples, and they came from the United States, Italy and Spain. From T cells, B-cell-depleted T cells, or PBMCs came the material, which was cDNA or gDNA.

Per the study methods: Reference gene primer amplification yielded estimated nucleated cell counts. The method was immunoSEQ multiplex PCR; TCRdb's version includes in-frame clones alone and lacks a portion of them. D and trimming come from the DNA, and the V and J calls and clone size come from that table. The profile covers around 180,000 clones, with about 74% appearing a single time and 3% taken by the ten largest. The germline V gene encodes CDR1 SGHTA and CDR2 FQGNSA. CDR3 size: 14 residues. V shed 1 base and J shed 5 bases, with 9 bases lying between them. The clonotype comes from a woman of 80 years or more with acute or convalescent COVID-19. V usage is TRBV7-2 and J usage is TRBJ1-5; maybe TRBD1 (5 bases). Sequences were obtained from peripheral blood. The CDR3, as DNA: TGTGCCAGCAGCTTAGAGCCGACAGATCAGCCCCAGCATTTT. This translates into CASSLEPTDQPQHF.